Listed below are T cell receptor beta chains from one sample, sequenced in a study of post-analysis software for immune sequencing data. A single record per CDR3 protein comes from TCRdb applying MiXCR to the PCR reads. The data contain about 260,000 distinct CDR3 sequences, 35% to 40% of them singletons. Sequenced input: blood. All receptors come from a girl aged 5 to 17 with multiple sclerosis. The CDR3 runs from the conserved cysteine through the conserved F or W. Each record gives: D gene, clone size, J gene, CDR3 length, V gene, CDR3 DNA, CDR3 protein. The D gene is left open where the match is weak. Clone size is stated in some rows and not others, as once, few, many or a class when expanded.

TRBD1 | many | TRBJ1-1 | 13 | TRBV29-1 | TGCAGCGTGACAGGGATTTTGAACACTGAAGCTTTCTTT | CSVTGILNTEAFF
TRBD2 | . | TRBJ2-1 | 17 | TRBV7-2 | TGTGCCAGCAGCCCATACTCCCGGACTAGTGTCTACAATGAGCAGTTCTTC | CASSPYSRTSVYNEQFF
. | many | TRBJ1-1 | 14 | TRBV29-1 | TGCAGCGTTGCAACAAGGAGCATGAACACTGAAGCTTTCTTT | CSVATRSMNTEAFF
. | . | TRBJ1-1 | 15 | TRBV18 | TGTGCCAGCTCTCCCAGTTTGGAACTGAACACTGAAGCTTTCTTT | CASSPSLELNTEAFF
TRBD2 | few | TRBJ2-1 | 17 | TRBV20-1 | TGCAGTGCTAGAGATCTTACGGAGACTAGCGGTAACAATGAGCAGTTCTTC | CSARDLTETSGNNEQFF
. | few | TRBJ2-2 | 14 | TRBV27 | TGTGCCAGCAGTTTAATCCTCATGGCCGGGGAGCTGTTTTTT | CASSLILMAGELFF
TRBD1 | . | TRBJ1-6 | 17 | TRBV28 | TGTGCCAGCGGGGCCGTCGCCGGGACAGGGGGCGATTCACCCCTCCACTTT | CASGAVAGTGGDSPLHF
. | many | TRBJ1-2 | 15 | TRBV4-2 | TGTGCCAGCAGCCAACTATGGACGGGGAACTATGGCTACACCTTC | CASSQLWTGNYGYTF
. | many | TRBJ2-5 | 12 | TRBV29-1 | TGCAGCGTTGGGGTAGGGAAAGAGACCCAGTACTTC | CSVGVGKETQYF
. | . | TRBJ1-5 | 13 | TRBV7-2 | TGTGCCAGCAGCTTTGGAACCTATCAGCCCCAGCATTTT | CASSFGTYQPQHF
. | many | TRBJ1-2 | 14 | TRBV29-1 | TGCAGCGTTGTACAGTTACAGGGAGGATCCGGCTACACCTTC | CSVVQLQGGSGYTF
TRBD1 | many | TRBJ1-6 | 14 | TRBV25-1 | TGTGCCAGCAGAGGACAGGCGAAAAATTCACCCCTCCACTTT | CASRGQAKNSPLHF
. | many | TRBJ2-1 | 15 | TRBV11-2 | TGTGCCAGCAGCTACACAGGGATCTCCTACAATGAGCAGTTCTTC | CASSYTGISYNEQFF
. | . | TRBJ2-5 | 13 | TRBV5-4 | TGTGCCAGCAGTCTCAAGGGATGGGAGACCCAGTACTTC | CASSLKGWETQYF
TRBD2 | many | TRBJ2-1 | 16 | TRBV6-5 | TGTGCCAGCCGGCCCCTGGGACGGGGGGGGTACAATGAGCAGTTCTTC | CASRPLGRGGYNEQFF
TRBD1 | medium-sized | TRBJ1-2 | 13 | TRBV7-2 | TGTGCCAGCAGCCGGGGACAGGGGATTGGCTACACCTTC | CASSRGQGIGYTF
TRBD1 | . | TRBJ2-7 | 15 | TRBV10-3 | TGTGCCATCAGTGAGTCCGGGACAGTAAGCAACGAGCAGTACTTC | CAISESGTVSNEQYF
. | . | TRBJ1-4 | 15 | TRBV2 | TGTGCCAGCTACGGAAAGGGAGGATCTAATGAAGAACTGTTTTTT | CASYGKGGSNEELFF
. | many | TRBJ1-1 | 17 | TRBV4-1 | TGCGCCAGCAGCCAAGAAAAAAGGGGTAAGGGGAACACTGAAGCTTTCTTT | CASSQEKRGKGNTEAFF
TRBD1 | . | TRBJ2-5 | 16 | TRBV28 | TGTGCCAGCAGTGCCCTACAGGGGATAGGCCAAGAGACCCAGTACTTC | CASSALQGIGQETQYF
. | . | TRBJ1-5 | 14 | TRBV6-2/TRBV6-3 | TGTGCCAGCAGCCCACGGGGGGCTAATCAGCCCCAGCATTTT | CASSPRGANQPQHF
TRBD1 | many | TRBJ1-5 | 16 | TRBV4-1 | TGCGCCAGCAGCCAAGAATGGGACAGCCGCAATCAGCCCCAGCATTTT | CASSQEWDSRNQPQHF
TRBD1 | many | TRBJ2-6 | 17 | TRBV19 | TGTGCCAGTAGTATGGGGACAGGCAGTCCTGGGGCCAACGTCCTGACTTTC | CASSMGTGSPGANVLTF
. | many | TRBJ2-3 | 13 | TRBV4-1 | TGCGCCAGCTCCGGCCTCGAGACAGATACGCAGTATTTT | CASSGLETDTQYF
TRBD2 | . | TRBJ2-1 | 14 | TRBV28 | TGTGCCAGCAGCCGTAGCGGGGGCAACAATGAGCAGTTCTTC | CASSRSGGNNEQFF
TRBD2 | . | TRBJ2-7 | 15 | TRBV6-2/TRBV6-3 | TGTGCCAGCAGTTTGACTAGCGGGAGCTCCTACGAGCAGTACTTC | CASSLTSGSSYEQYF
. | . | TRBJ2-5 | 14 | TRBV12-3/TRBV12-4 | TGTGCCAGCAGTTTCAGTACTGGAGAAGAGACCCAGTACTTC | CASSFSTGEETQYF
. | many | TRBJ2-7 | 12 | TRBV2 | TGTGCCAGCAGGAGTAGGACCAACGAGCAGTACTTC | CASRSRTNEQYF
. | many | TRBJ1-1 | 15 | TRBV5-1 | TGCGCCAGCAGCTTTGGAATCCTGGGGGACACTGAAGCTTTCTTT | CASSFGILGDTEAFF
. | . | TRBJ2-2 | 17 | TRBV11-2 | TGTGCCAGCAGCTTAGTCAAGGCAGGGAGACGGACCGGGGAGCTGTTTTTT | CASSLVKAGRRTGELFF
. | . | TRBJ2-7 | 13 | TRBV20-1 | TGCAGTGCTTCCCTCGACAGGTCTCGAGAGCAGTACTTC | CSASLDRSREQYF
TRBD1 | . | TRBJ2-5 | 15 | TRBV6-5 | TGTGCCAGCAGTTTGAACCCGGGACAGGGGGAGACCCAGTACTTC | CASSLNPGQGETQYF
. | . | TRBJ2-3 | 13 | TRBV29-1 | TGCAGCGGTGAGTGGGGCCGCACAGATACGCAGTATTTT | CSGEWGRTDTQYF